This TCR beta chain was recorded in a study of T cells in Graves' hyperthyroidism and ophthalmopathy. Regarding the study as a whole: The model predicted ophthalmopathy a median approximately 6 months before onset.

V lost 6 bases to trimming and J lost 4 bases; unmatched junction nucleotides: 16. CDR1 is MNHNS, CDR2 SASEGT, per germline. The length of the CDR3 is 17 residues. At least ten counts were recorded for this clonotype. Its antigen is undetermined. TCR beta CDR3 sequences were amplified from RNA transcripts. HTBI primers drove first-round RT-PCR of the TCR CDR3. TCRdb re-analysed the multiplex PCR reads in MiXCR, keeping a single row per CDR3 protein. Of 100,000 to 130,000 distinct CDR3 sequences listed, roughly 15% are singletons. The specimen sequenced was blood. This TCR was sampled from a woman aged 45-65 years with Graves' hyperthyroidism. The chain joins TRBV6-1 to TRBJ2-5; 8 bases fit TRBD2. CDR3 nucleotide sequence: TGTGCCAGCAGCCCGGGACTAGTCTTCTCGGGAATAGAGACCCAGTACTTC. Amino acid sequence: CASSPGLVFSGIETQYF.